Given below is one T cell receptor (beta chain) in context. The entry originates in a study of control samples from healthy donors and cancer patients. Only in-frame clones appear in the TCRdb table, and some are missing; sequencing was by immunoSEQ multiplex PCR. The sample has tens of thousands of clones; roughly 84% are singletons. Sequencing was performed on blood. The clonotype was recovered from a man aged 50-59 years in good health.

The CDR3 sequence: CASSHEGSYEQYF. The CDR3 DNA is TGCGCCAGCAGCCATGAGGGGTCCTACGAGCAGTACTTC. The chain joins TRBV5-1 to TRBJ2-7; D possibly uses TRBD1 or TRBD2 (5 bases each). CDR3 length equals 13 residues. The V end was cut by 4 bases, the J end by 1 base, with 9 bases between. The germline CDR1 and CDR2 sequences are SGHRS and YFSETQ.